These T cell receptor beta chains were read from a single sample in a study of blood T cells in healthy people across ages. TCRdb re-called the 5' RACE reads with MiXCR, one entry per CDR3 protein. Of 800,000 to 1,300,000 distinct CDR3 sequences listed, approximately 25% are singletons. Separately, the same data were catalogued under a study of T cells of mothers and their children.

Specimen: blood. Every receptor here comes from a girl aged 2 to 10 in good health. Each CDR3 is given with its conserved first and last residue. The D gene is left open where the match is weak. The size field is filled for only some rows; it gives once, few, many or a size class.

abundance,len,d_gene,j_gene,v_gene,CDR3nt,CDR3aa
few,11,TRBD1,TRBJ2-1,TRBV6-5,TGTGCCAGCAGCCTTGGGACAGGGGAGTTCTTC,CASSLGTGEFF
few,15,NA,TRBJ1-1,TRBV13,TGTGCCAGCAGCTTAGCGGTCGGTATGAACACTGAAGCTTTCTTT,CASSLAVGMNTEAFF
NA,16,NA,TRBJ1-1,TRBV10-3,TGTGCCATCAGTGAGTCGAGAGGTCCGTCGAACACTGAAGCTTTCTTT,CAISESRGPSNTEAFF
NA,14,NA,TRBJ2-7,TRBV19,TGTGCCAGCAGCTGGAGGCAGGCTCGGAACGAGCAGTACTTC,CASSWRQARNEQYF
NA,12,NA,TRBJ2-3,TRBV10-3,TGTGCCATCAGTGAAGGTCCCGATACGCAGTATTTT,CAISEGPDTQYF
NA,15,TRBD1,TRBJ2-5,TRBV7-2,TGTGCCAGCATCTTAGGACAGGGTAGACAAGAGACCCAGTACTTC,CASILGQGRQETQYF
NA,17,NA,TRBJ2-7,TRBV28,TGTGCCAGCATCCCTCGAGGCCGGTCCCCGGGGGAATACGAGCAGTACTTC,CASIPRGRSPGEYEQYF
NA,16,TRBD2,TRBJ2-1,TRBV20-1,TGCAGTGCCTACCTCGGAACTAGCGGGAGTTACAATGAGCAGTTCTTC,CSAYLGTSGSYNEQFF
few,12,NA,TRBJ2-1,TRBV10-3,TGTGCCATCAGTGAAGAGTACAATGAGCAGTTCTTC,CAISEEYNEQFF
few,14,NA,TRBJ2-5,TRBV6-5,TGTGCCAGCAGTTACTCGCAGGGGCCGGAGACCCAGTACTTC,CASSYSQGPETQYF
few,15,NA,TRBJ2-6,TRBV5-1,TGCGCCAGCAGCAATCAGGGTTACGGGGCCAACGTCCTGACTTTC,CASSNQGYGANVLTF
few,14,NA,TRBJ2-7,TRBV25-1,TGTGCCAGCAGTGAAGTAGGGCTCCCCTACGAGCAGTACTTC,CASSEVGLPYEQYF
NA,14,TRBD1,TRBJ1-4,TRBV29-1,TGCAGCGTTCCCGATTTGACAGGGGAGGGGAAACTGTTTTTT,CSVPDLTGEGKLFF
NA,14,TRBD2,TRBJ2-1,TRBV20-1,TGCAGTGCTAGACACCTAGCGGGAAACATTGAGCAGTTCTTC,CSARHLAGNIEQFF
few,16,TRBD1,TRBJ1-4,TRBV28,TGTGCCAGCAGTCCCACGACCGCAGGGGGTGGCGAAAAACTGTTTTTT,CASSPTTAGGGEKLFF
many,11,NA,TRBJ2-3,TRBV14,TGTGCCAGCAGCCAAGGAGATACGCAGTATTTT,CASSQGDTQYF
few,15,NA,TRBJ1-1,TRBV12-3/TRBV12-4,TGTGCCAGCAGCCTCCATGCCGGGTGGAACACTGAAGCTTTCTTT,CASSLHAGWNTEAFF
NA,13,NA,TRBJ2-7,TRBV10-3,TGTGCCATCATGCGGACAGATGGGTACGAGCAGTACTTC,CAIMRTDGYEQYF
NA,12,NA,TRBJ1-1,TRBV29-1,TGCAGCGGGGGGTACCAGAACACTGAAGCTTTCTTT,CSGGYQNTEAFF
few,12,NA,TRBJ1-2,TRBV3-1,TGTGCCAGCAGCCGAAACGCCGGTGGCTACACCTTC,CASSRNAGGYTF
NA,16,TRBD1,TRBJ2-2,TRBV4-2,TGTGCCAACAGCCCGAGGACAGGGGGTTTCACCGGGGAGCTGTTTTTT,CANSPRTGGFTGELFF
few,12,TRBD2,TRBJ2-5,TRBV20-1,TGCAGTGCGGGGGGGAGGATGGAGACCCAGTACTTC,CSAGGRMETQYF
NA,11,NA,TRBJ2-1,TRBV4-2,TGTGCCAGCAGCCAAGGGGCGGACCAGTTCTTC,CASSQGADQFF
NA,15,NA,TRBJ2-3,TRBV7-2,TGTGCCAGCAGCTTCCTACAGGGACACACAGATACGCAGTATTTT,CASSFLQGHTDTQYF
once,15,NA,TRBJ1-5,TRBV7-2,TGTGCCAGCAGTCTCAGGACAGCAGCGGATCAGCCCCAGCATTTT,CASSLRTAADQPQHF
NA,14,NA,TRBJ1-5,TRBV7-8,TGTGCCAGCAGCTTACACGGAAACAATCAGCCCCAGCATTTT,CASSLHGNNQPQHF
NA,12,TRBD1,TRBJ2-1,TRBV29-1,TGCAGCGCAATGACAGGGTCTAATGAGCAGTTCTTC,CSAMTGSNEQFF
NA,14,TRBD1,TRBJ2-3,TRBV20-1,TGCAGTGCTATCCACAGGGGAGACACAGATACGCAGTATTTT,CSAIHRGDTDTQYF
few,12,NA,TRBJ1-2,TRBV5-1,TGCGCCAGCAGCACGGGACAACCCCCGCTCGACTTC,CASSTGQPPLDF
NA,15,NA,TRBJ2-7,TRBV7-9,TGTGCCAGCAGCTTCGGACAGAAATTAACCTACGAGCAGTACTTC,CASSFGQKLTYEQYF
few,14,NA,TRBJ1-1,TRBV10-3,TGTGCCATCAAGGTAGCGGGCAGCGGGACTGAAGCTTCCTTT,CAIKVAGSGTEASF
NA,12,NA,TRBJ1-4,TRBV20-1,TGCAGTGCCCCAGGAGCAGTGGAAAAACTGTTTTTT,CSAPGAVEKLFF
few,15,TRBD1,TRBJ2-7,TRBV12-3/TRBV12-4,TGTGCCAGCAGTACCGGGGGTGGGACAGGGGACGAGCAGTACTTC,CASSTGGGTGDEQYF
NA,15,NA,TRBJ2-3,TRBV12-3/TRBV12-4,TGTGCCAGCAGTTTAGCGGGGCAGGGACAAGATACGCAGTATTTT,CASSLAGQGQDTQYF
NA,18,NA,TRBJ1-3,TRBV3-1,TGTGCCAGCAGCCAAGGCTTCCGGGACGCTAGCTCTGGAAACACCATATATTTT,CASSQGFRDASSGNTIYF
NA,15,NA,TRBJ2-7,TRBV28,TGTGCCAGCCACGCCCTAGCGACGAGGGCCTACGAGCAGTACTTC,CASHALATRAYEQYF
few,15,NA,TRBJ1-4,TRBV9,TGTGCCAGCAGCGTAGGGGGCAGGGACGGCGAAAAACTGTTTTTT,CASSVGGRDGEKLFF